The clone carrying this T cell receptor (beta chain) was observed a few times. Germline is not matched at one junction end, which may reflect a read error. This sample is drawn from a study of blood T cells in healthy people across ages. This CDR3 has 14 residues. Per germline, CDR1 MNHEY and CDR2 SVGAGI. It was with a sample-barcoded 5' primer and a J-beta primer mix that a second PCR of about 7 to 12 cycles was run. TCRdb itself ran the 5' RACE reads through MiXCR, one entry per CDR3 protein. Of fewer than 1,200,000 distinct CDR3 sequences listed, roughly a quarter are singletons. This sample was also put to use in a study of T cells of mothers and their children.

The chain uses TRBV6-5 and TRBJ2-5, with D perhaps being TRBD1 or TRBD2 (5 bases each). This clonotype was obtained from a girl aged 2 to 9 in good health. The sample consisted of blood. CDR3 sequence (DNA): TGTGCCAGCAGGGGGGTGGTGACCCAAGAGACTCAGTACTTC. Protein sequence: CASRGVVTQETQYF.